The T cell receptor (beta chain) under discussion was sequenced for a study of blood T cell repertoires in COVID-19. As for the study in general: Samples taken during acute and convalescent COVID-19 were collected in the United States, Italy and Spain. From T cells, B-cell-depleted T cells, or PBMCs came the material, which was cDNA or gDNA.

The authors' processing: Counts of nucleated cells, estimated from reference gene primer amplification, were obtained. Some clones are missing from TCRdb's copy, which holds only in-frame ones; the method was immunoSEQ multiplex PCR. Clonal size and the V and J genes are those of that table, whereas D and trimming came from the DNA. The repertoire holds 60,000 to 80,000 clones, with more than 80% as singletons. Germline trimming cut 3 bases from V and 4 bases from J; bases unmatched to any gene: 11. CDR1 and CDR2 from the germline V gene are LGHNA and YNFKEQ. The length of the CDR3 is 17 residues. The clonotype originates from a woman aged 40-49 years with acute COVID-19. Sequencing was performed on PBMCs or T cells enriched from blood (not recorded which). This chain joins TRBV4-2 and TRBJ1-2; 10 nucleotides agree with TRBD1. For the CDR3, the DNA is TGTGCCAGCAGCCAGGAGACAGGGGGCACTTACCGCTATGGCTACACCTTC. Protein: CASSQETGGTYRYGYTF.